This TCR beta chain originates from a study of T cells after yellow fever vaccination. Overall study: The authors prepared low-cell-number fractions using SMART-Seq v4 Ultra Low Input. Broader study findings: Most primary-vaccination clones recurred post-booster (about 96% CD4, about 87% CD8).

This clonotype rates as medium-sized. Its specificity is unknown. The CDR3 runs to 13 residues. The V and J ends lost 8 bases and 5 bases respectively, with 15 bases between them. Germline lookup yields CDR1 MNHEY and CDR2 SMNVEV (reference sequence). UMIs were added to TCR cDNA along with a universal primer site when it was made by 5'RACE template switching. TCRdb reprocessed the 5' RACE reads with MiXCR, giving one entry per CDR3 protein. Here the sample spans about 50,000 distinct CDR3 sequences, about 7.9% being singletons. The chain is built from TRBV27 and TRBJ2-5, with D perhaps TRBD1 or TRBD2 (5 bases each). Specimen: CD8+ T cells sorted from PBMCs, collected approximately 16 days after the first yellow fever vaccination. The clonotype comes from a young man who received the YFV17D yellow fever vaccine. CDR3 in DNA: TGTGCCAGCGGGCCTGGGGGTGGGGAGACCCAGTACTTC. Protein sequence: CASGPGGGETQYF.